This entry lists 9 T cell receptor beta chains sequenced from one sample in a study of OX40 agonist ivuxolimab in advanced cancers. Sequencing used immunoSEQ multiplex PCR; TCRdb keeps in-frame clones, though not all of them. The data contain about 27,000 clones, about nine tenths of them singletons. The sample consisted of CD4+ or CD8+ T cells sorted from blood, taken in a trial of the OX40 agonist ivuxolimab. Every receptor here comes from an adult with an advanced solid tumor such as melanoma, head and neck, liver or kidney cancer.

This sequence joins TRBV27 and TRBJ2-3, with 8 positions matching TRBD2. V trimming: 7 bases; J trimming: 0 bases; junction bases outside the gene matches: 6. The CDR3 is 15 amino acids. Germline V gene lookup returns CDR1 MNHEY and CDR2 SMNVEV (reference sequence). The chain's CDR3 is CASTPSGSSTDTQYF. As DNA, the CDR3 is TGTGCCAGCACCCCCAGCGGGAGTAGCACAGATACGCAGTATTTT.

The rearrangement joins TRBV7-9 to TRBJ1-2; D gene uncertain. The germline gives CDR1 SEHNR, CDR2 FQNEAQ (reference sequence). Trimming removed 5 bases at V and 3 bases at J, with 13 bases between. CDR3 length: 14 residues. The DNA of the CDR3 is TGTGCCAGCAGCCCCCCGAGCGCCTACTATGGCTACACCTTC. This codes for CASSPPSAYYGYTF.

The chain carries TRBV7-9 and TRBJ2-7; D is uncertain. Trimming shortened V by 1 base and J by 1 base, and 11 bases separated the two germline ends. CDR1 SEHNR and CDR2 FQNEAQ come from the germline V gene (reference sequence). The CDR3 is 15 amino acids. CDR3 sequence: CASSLGAYLSYEQYF. DNA of the CDR3: TGTGCCAGCAGCTTAGGGGCCTACTTATCCTACGAGCAGTACTTC.

This rearrangement joins TRBV11-2 to TRBJ1-3; TRBD1 is a possible D gene (6 bases). The CDR3 is made up of 14 amino acids. V lost 0 bases, J lost 6 bases, and 9 bases lay in between. The germline V gene encodes CDR1 SGHAT and CDR2 FQNNGV. The CDR3 region is CASSLDHRVNTIYF. The CDR3 DNA follows: TGTGCCAGCAGCTTAGATCACAGGGTAAACACCATATATTTT.

The DNA of the CDR3 is TGTGCCAGCAGCCAGGGGGACAGGGGGTTGCCTGAAGCTTTCTTT. Translating gives CASSQGDRGLPEAFF. This chain links TRBV9 with TRBJ1-1; TRBD1 agrees at 11 bases. Germline V CDR1 and CDR2: SGDLS, YYNGEE. There are 15 residues in the CDR3. The ends lost 4 bases at V and 6 bases at J; junction bases unmatched: 8. Looking up the rest from reference TRBV9 and TRBJ1-1 gives the full variable domain: DSGVTQTPKHLITATGQRVTLRCSPRSGDLSVYWYQQSLDQGLQFLIQYYNGEERAKGNILERFSAQQFPDLHSELNLSSLELGDSALYFCASSQGDRGLPEAFFGQGTRLTVV.

This chain links TRBV6-1 with TRBJ1-1; 9 bases map to TRBD1. Unmatched junction bases numbered 5, after V lost 7 bases and J lost 8 bases. This CDR3 is built from 12 residues. CDR1 and CDR2 from the germline V gene are MNHNS and SASEGT. In DNA form, the CDR3 reads TGTGCCAGCACCGGACAGGGGCTGGAAGCTTTCTTT. It is translated as CASTGQGLEAFF.

This rearrangement joins TRBV5-6 to TRBJ1-2; D not certain. Deletions cut 2 bases from V and 8 bases from J, with 10 bases between. This CDR3 is 12 amino acids long. Germline CDR1 SGHDT, CDR2 YYEEEE. This chain's CDR3 is CASSLVAGGYTF. The CDR3 DNA sequence: TGTGCCAGCAGCTTAGTGGCGGGGGGCTACACCTTC.

The CDR3 DNA reads TGTGCCAGCAGCCAAGAGAGCGGGACAAGCTCCTACGAGCAGTACTTC. It codes for CASSQESGTSSYEQYF. The V and J genes are TRBV4-2 and TRBJ2-7, with D possibly matching TRBD2 (7 bases). CDR1 and CDR2 from the germline V gene are LGHNA and YNFKEQ. The CDR3 is 16 amino acids. Trimming took off 0 bases at V and 0 bases at J, with 12 bases between the two ends.

V and J are TRBV27 and TRBJ2-2; 7 nucleotides line up with TRBD1. CDR3 length equals 14 residues. V trimming: 5 bases; J trimming: 3 bases; junction bases outside the gene matches: 3. The germline V gene encodes CDR1 MNHEY and CDR2 SMNVEV (reference sequence). This CDR3 reads CASSDRVDTGELFF. In nucleotides, the CDR3 is TGTGCCAGCAGTGACAGGGTGGACACCGGGGAGCTGTTTTTT.